Following are 13 T cell receptor beta chains from one sample sequenced in a study of shared clonotypes between healthy human individuals. Assay: immunoSEQ multiplex PCR; the TCRdb copy retains only in-frame clones and omits some. The sample includes 2 million to 3 million clones, approximately 93% of them seen just once. Sequenced material: naive CD4+ T cells from PBMCs. Sample subset: CD45RA+ positively selected. The source is a man between 18 and 35 years old in good health. Some clones in this sample may be carry-over from other donors' samples.

The V and J genes are TRBV19 and TRBJ2-3; D is possibly TRBD1 or TRBD2 (5 bases each). The V and J ends lost 5 bases and 0 bases respectively, with 15 bases between them. The CDR3 is 16 amino acids. Germline V gene lookup returns CDR1 LNHDA and CDR2 SQIVND (reference sequence). CDR3 coding DNA: TGTGCCAGTAGTTTAGGGACGGGCGCTAGCACAGATACGCAGTATTTT. Its translation: CASSLGTGASTDTQYF. Full variable domain (rest looked up from reference TRBV19 and TRBJ2-3): DGGITQSPKYLFRKEGQNVTLSCEQNLNHDAMYWYRQDPGQGLRLIYYSQIVNDFQKGDIAEGYSVSREKKESFPLTVTSAQKNPTAFYLCASSLGTGASTDTQYFGPGTRLTVL.

CDR3 loop: CASSISAGRDTQYF. CDR3 nucleotide sequence: TGTGCCAGCAGCATCAGCGCGGGACGGGACACGCAGTATTTT. The genes are TRBV7-3 and TRBJ2-3, with D tentatively TRBD2 (6 bases). The CDR3 sequence is 14 residues long. V was pared by 5 bases and J by 9 bases, with 18 bases between. Germline CDR1 and CDR2: SGHTA and FQGTGA.

The V call is TRBV5-1, the J call TRBJ2-1; 7 bases line up with TRBD2. Germline loops: CDR1 SGHRS, CDR2 YFSETQ. J gave up 5 bases and V 4 bases, and 9 bases lay outside the gene matches. This CDR3 has 15 residues. The CDR3 loop is CASSPPSGMNNEQFF. The DNA of the CDR3 is TGCGCCAGCAGCCCCCCGAGCGGGATGAACAATGAGCAGTTCTTC.

J is TRBJ2-1 and V is TRBV6-5; TRBD2 aligns across 9 bases. The CDR3 has 14 residues. CDR1 and CDR2 (germline): MNHEY, SVGAGI. V lost 5 bases to trimming and J lost 6 bases; unmatched junction nucleotides: 5. The CDR3 region has the DNA TGTGCCAGCAGTAGACTAGCGGACCGCAATGAGCAGTTCTTC. This codes for CASSRLADRNEQFF.

The chain joins TRBV6-5 to TRBJ1-4, with 7 bases identical to TRBD1. With V trimmed by 4 bases and J by 7 bases, 6 bases remained unmatched. The CDR3 sequence is 14 residues long. CDR1 and CDR2 (germline): MNHEY, SVGAGI. The CDR3 sequence: CASSSTGAGEKLFF. The CDR3 DNA is TGTGCCAGCAGTTCAACAGGGGCGGGTGAAAAACTGTTTTTT.

The J gene is TRBJ2-5, the V gene TRBV29-1; no definite D call. CDR1 is SQVTM and CDR2 is ANQGSEA in the germline V gene. Trimming took off 6 bases at V and 5 bases at J, with 19 bases between the two ends. This CDR3 has 14 residues. CDR3 bases: TGCAGCGTAGCTAAGGCTCTCAATACGGAGACCCAGTACTTC. Its translation: CSVAKALNTETQYF. The full variable domain, completed using reference TRBV29-1 and TRBJ2-5, is SAVISQKPSRDICQRGTSLTIQCQVDSQVTMMFWYRQQPGQSLTLIATANQGSEATYESGFVIDKFPISRPNLTFSTLTVSNMSPEDSSIYLCSVAKALNTETQYFGPGTRLLVL.

The gene calls are TRBV11-3 and TRBJ2-1, with unresolved D. This CDR3 contains 16 residues. The germline CDR1 and CDR2 sequences are SGHNT and YENEEA. Trimming removed 5 bases from V and 5 bases from J, with 19 bases in between. CDR3 in amino acids: CASSPKGNSPNNEQFF. The CDR3, as DNA: TGTGCCAGCAGCCCCAAAGGGAACTCACCGAACAATGAGCAGTTCTTC.

V gene TRBV10-1 combines with J gene TRBJ2-6; D not certain. Trimming removed 6 bases at V and 1 base at J, with 7 bases between. The CDR3 contains 14 residues. The V gene's germline CDR1 is WNHNN and CDR2 SYGVQD (reference sequence). The CDR3 region has the DNA TGCGCCAGCAGAGAGGCGTCTGGGGCCAACGTCCTGACTTTC. Translated: CASREASGANVLTF.

Only a few counts were recorded for this clone. Other DNA sequences in this specimen translate into the identical CDR3. The rearrangement joins TRBV29-1 to TRBJ1-1; 8 nucleotides align to TRBD1. The germline V gene has CDR1 SQVTM and CDR2 ANQGSEA. The CDR3 loop spans 12 amino acids. The V segment lost 6 bases and the J segment 2 bases; nucleotides outside the gene matches: 2. This CDR3 reads CSVGQGNTEAFF. CDR3 in DNA: TGCAGCGTCGGACAGGGTAACACTGAAGCTTTCTTT.

The genes are TRBV5-1 and TRBJ2-7; 7 bases are shared with TRBD1. Per germline, CDR1 SGHRS and CDR2 YFSETQ. Unmatched junction bases numbered 10, after V lost 4 bases and J lost 0 bases. This CDR3 is 16 amino acids long. CDR3 amino acids: CASSPYQGVPSYEQYF. DNA of the CDR3: TGCGCCAGCAGCCCATACCAGGGGGTCCCCTCCTACGAGCAGTACTTC.

V usage is TRBV25-1 and J usage is TRBJ2-3; D gene ambiguous. Deletions cut 4 bases from V and 0 bases from J, with 8 bases between. Germline V gene data show CDR1 as MGHDK and CDR2 as SYGVNS. This CDR3 is built from 14 residues. The CDR3 sequence: CASSVGVSTDTQYF. The CDR3 DNA reads as TGTGCCAGCAGTGTTGGGGTTAGCACAGATACGCAGTATTTT.

This sequence joins TRBV5-6 and TRBJ1-1; no clear D. The CDR3 consists of 13 residues. Trimming stripped 0 bases from V and 7 bases from J, with 10 bases between. Germline V gene lookup returns CDR1 SGHDT and CDR2 YYEEEE. The CDR3 nucleotides read TGTGCCAGCAGCTTGGCAGGAGGAGGTGAAGCTTTCTTT. Translating it yields CASSLAGGGEAFF.

The gene calls are TRBV28 and TRBJ2-2; either TRBD1 or TRBD2 may fit D (6 bases each). Germline V gene lookup returns CDR1 MDHEN and CDR2 SYDVKM. This CDR3 region has 15 residues. Trimming took 3 bases from V and 4 from J, leaving 12 bases between them. The CDR3: CASSLGGASTGELFF. The CDR3 coding sequence is TGTGCCAGCAGTTTGGGGGGCGCAAGCACCGGGGAGCTGTTTTTT.